This T cell receptor (beta chain) was captured in a study of T cells in Graves' hyperthyroidism and ophthalmopathy. This clonotype was counted only a few times. Researchers amplified the TCR beta CDR3 regions from RNA transcripts. TCR CDR3 regions were first amplified by RT-PCR with HTBI primers. TCRdb re-called the multiplex PCR reads through MiXCR, storing one row per CDR3 protein. The sample carries about 840,000 distinct CDR3 sequences, 35% to 40% recorded once. Graves' hyperthyroidism was deemed stable given no ophthalmopathy progression within 18 months. Using around 10 ml of fresh peripheral blood, PBMCs were prepared. The CDR3 is made up of 14 amino acids. In germline, CDR1 is DFQATT, CDR2 SNEGSKA (reference sequence). The V end was cut by 0 bases, the J end by 4 bases, with 12 bases between.

This TCR came from a man younger than 35 with Graves' hyperthyroidism. The sequenced sample was blood. The chain is built from TRBV20-1 and TRBJ2-5, with D hard to call. The DNA of the CDR3 is TGCAGTGCTAGAGATTTATTGGGTATAGAGACCCAGTACTTC. Its protein is CSARDLLGIETQYF.